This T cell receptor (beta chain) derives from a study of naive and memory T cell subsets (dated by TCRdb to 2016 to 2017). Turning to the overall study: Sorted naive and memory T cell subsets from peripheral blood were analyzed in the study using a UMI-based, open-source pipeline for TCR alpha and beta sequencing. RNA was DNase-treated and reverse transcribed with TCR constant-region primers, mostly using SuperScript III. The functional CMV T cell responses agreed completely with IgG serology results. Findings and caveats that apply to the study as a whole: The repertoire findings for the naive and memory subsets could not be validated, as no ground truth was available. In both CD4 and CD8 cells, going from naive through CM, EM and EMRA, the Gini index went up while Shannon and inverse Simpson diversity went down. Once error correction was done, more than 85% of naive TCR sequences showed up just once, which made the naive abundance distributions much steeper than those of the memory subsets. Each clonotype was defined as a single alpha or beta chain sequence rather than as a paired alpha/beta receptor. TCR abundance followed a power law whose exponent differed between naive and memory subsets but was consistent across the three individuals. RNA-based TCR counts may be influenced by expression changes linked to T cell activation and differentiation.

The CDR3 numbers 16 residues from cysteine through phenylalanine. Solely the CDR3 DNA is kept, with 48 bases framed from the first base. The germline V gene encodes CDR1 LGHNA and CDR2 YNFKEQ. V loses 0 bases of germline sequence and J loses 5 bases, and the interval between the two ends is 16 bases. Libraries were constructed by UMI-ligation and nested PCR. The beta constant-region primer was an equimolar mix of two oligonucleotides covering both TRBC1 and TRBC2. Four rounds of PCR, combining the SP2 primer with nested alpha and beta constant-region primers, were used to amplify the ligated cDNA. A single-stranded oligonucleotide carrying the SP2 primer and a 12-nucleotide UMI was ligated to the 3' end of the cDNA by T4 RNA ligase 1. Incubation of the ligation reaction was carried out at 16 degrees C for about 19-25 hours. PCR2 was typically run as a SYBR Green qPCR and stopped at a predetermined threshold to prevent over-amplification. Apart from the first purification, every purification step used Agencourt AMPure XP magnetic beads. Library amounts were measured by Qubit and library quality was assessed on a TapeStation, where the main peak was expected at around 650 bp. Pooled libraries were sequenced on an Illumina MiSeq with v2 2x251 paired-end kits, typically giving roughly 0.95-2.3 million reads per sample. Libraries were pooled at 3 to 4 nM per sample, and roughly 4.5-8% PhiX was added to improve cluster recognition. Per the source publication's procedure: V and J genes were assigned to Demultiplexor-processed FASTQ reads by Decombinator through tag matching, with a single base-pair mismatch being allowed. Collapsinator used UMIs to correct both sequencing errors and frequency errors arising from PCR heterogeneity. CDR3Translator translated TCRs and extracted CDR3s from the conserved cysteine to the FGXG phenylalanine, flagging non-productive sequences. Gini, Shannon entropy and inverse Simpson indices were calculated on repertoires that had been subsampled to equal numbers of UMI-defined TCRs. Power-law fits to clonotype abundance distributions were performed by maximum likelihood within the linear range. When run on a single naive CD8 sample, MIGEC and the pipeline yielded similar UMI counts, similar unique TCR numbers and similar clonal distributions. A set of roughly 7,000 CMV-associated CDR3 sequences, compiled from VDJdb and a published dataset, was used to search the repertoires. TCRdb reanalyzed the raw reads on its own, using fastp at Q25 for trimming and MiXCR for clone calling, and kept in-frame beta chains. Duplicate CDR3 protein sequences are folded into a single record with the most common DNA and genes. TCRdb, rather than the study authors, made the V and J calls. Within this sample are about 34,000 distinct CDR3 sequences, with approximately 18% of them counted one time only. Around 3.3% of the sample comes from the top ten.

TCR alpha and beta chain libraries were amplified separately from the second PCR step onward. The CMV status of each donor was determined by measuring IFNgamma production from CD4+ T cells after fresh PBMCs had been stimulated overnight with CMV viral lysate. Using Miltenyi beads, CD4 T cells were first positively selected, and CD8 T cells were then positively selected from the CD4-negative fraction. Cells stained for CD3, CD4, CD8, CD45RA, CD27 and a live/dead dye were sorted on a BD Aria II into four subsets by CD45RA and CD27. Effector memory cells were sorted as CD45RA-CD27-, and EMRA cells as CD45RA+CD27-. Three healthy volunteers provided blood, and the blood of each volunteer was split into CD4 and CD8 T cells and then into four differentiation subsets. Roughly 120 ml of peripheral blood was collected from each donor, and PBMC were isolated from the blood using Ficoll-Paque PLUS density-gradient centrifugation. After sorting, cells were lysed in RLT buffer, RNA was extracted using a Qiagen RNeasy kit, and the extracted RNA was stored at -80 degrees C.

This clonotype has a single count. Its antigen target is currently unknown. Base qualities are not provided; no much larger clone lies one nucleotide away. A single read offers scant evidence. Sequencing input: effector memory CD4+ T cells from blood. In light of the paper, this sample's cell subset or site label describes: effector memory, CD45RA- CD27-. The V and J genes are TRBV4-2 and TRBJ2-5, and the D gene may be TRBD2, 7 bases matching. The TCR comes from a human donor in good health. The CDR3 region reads CASSQEGRGLEETQYF. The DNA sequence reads TGTGCCAGCAGCCAAGAGGGGCGGGGGCTGGAGGAGACCCAGTACTTC.